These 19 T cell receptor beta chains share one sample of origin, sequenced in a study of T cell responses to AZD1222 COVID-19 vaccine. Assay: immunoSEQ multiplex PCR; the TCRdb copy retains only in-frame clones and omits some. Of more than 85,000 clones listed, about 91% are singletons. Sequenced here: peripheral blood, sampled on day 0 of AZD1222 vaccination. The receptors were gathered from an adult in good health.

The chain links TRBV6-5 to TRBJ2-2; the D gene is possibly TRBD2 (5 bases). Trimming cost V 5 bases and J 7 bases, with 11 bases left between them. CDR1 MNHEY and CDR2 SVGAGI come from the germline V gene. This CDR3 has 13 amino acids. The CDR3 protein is CASSQTSGGELFF. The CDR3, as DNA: TGTGCCAGCAGTCAAACCAGCGGCGGGGAGCTGTTTTTT.

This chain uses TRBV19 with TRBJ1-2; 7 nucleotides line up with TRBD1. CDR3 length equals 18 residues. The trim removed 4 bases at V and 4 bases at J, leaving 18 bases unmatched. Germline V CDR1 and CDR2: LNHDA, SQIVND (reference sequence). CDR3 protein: CASSRREDRPLVTYGYTF. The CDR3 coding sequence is TGTGCCAGTAGTAGGCGGGAGGACAGGCCCTTGGTGACCTATGGCTACACCTTC.

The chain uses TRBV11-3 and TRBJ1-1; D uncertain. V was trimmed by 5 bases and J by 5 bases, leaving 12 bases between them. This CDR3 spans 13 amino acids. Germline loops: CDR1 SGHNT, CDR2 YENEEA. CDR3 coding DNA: TGTGCCAGCAGCCCATCCTCTATGACTGAAGCTTTCTTT. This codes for CASSPSSMTEAFF.

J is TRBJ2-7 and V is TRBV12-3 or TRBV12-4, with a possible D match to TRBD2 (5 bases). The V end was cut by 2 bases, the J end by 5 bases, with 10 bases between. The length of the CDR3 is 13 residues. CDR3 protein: CASSLRGQHEQYF. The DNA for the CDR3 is TGTGCCAGCAGTTTAAGAGGGCAGCACGAGCAGTACTTC.

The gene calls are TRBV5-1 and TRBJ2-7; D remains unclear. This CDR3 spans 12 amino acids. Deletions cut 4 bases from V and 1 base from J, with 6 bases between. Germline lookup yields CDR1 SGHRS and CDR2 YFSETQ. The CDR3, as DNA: TGCGCCAGCAGCCGCCCATCCTACGAGCAGTACTTC. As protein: CASSRPSYEQYF.

The CDR3 loop is CASSVGQGAENEQYF. The CDR3 DNA is TGTGCCAGCAGCGTGGGACAGGGGGCGGAAAACGAGCAGTACTTC. The chain recombines TRBV7-9 with TRBJ2-7; 12 bases map to TRBD1. V was pared by 5 bases and J by 5 bases, with 7 bases of the junction left unmatched. This CDR3 has 15 residues. CDR1 is SEHNR, CDR2 FQNEAQ, per germline (reference sequence).

CDR3 sequence reads: CASSQYLVGPDGELFF. In DNA, the CDR3 is TGTGCCAGCAGCCAATATTTGGTAGGGCCGGACGGGGAGCTGTTTTTT. This chain connects TRBV3-1 (or the pseudogene TRBV3-2) to TRBJ2-2; D is ambiguous. Trimming removed 2 bases from V and 7 bases from J, with 17 bases in between. This CDR3 is built from 16 residues. Germline values: CDR1 LGHDT, CDR2 YNNKEL (reference sequence).

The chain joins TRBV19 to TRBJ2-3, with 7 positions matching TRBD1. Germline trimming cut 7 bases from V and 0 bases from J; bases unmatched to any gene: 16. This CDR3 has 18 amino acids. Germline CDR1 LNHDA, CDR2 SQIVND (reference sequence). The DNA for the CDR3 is TGTGCCAGTAACGCGTTACGCCGTCCGGGACAGAGCACAGATACGCAGTATTTT. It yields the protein CASNALRRPGQSTDTQYF.

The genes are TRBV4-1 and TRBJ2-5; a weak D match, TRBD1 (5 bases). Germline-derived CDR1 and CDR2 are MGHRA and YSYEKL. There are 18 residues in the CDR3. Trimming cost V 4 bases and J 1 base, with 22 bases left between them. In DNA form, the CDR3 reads TGCGCCAGCAGCCCCCTTGGGCAGGGAAGGATGGGCCAAGAGACCCAGTACTTC. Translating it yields CASSPLGQGRMGQETQYF.

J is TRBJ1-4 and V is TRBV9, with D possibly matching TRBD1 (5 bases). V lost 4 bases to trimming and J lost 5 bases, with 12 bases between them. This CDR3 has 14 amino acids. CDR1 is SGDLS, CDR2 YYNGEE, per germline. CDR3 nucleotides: TGTGCCAGCAGCCCCGGGGGTGGGAATGAAAAACTGTTTTTT. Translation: CASSPGGGNEKLFF.

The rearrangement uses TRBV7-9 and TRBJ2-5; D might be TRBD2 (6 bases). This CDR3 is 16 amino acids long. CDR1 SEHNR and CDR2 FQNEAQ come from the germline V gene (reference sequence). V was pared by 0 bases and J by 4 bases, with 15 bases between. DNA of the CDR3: TGTGCCAGCAGCTTAGCCCGGGACTCCGCTAGAGAGACCCAGTACTTC. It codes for CASSLARDSARETQYF.

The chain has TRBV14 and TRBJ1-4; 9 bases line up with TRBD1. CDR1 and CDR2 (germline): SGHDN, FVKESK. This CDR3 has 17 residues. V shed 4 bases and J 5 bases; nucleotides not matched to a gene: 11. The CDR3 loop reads CASSPSRDRAGNEKLFF. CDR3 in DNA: TGTGCCAGCAGCCCGTCCCGGGACAGGGCGGGGAATGAAAAACTGTTTTTT.

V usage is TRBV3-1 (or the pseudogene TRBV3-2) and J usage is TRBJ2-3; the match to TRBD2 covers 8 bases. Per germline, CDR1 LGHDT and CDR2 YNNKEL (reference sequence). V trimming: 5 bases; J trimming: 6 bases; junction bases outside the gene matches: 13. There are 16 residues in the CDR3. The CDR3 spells CASSARPGTSFDTQYF. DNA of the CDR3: TGTGCCAGCAGCGCACGTCCCGGGACTAGTTTTGATACGCAGTATTTT.

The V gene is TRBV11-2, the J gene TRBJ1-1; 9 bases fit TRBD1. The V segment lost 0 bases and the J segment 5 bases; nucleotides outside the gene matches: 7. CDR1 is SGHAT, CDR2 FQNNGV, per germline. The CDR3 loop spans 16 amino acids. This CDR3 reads CASSLEATGGRTEAFF. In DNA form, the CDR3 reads TGTGCCAGCAGCTTAGAGGCGACAGGGGGGCGGACTGAAGCTTTCTTT.

The CDR3 protein is CSVSGQANYGYTF. The CDR3, as DNA: TGCAGCGTTTCGGGGCAAGCTAACTATGGCTACACCTTC. This chain connects TRBV29-1 to TRBJ1-2; D is possibly TRBD1 (5 bases). The V gene's germline CDR1 is SQVTM and CDR2 ANQGSEA. This CDR3 comprises 13 residues. Trimming stripped 5 bases from V and 0 bases from J, with 10 bases between.

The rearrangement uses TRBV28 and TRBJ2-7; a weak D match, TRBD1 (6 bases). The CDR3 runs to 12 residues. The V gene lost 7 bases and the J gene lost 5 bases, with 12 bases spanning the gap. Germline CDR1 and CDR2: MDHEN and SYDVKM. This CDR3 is CASTQDRNEQYF. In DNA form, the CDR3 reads TGTGCCAGCACCCAGGACAGAAACGAGCAGTACTTC.

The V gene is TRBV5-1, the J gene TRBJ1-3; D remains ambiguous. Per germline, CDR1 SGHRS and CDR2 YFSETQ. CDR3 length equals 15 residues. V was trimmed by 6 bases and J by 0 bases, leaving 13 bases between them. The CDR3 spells CASNRTPGSGNTIYF. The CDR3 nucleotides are TGCGCCAGCAACCGGACGCCCGGCTCTGGAAACACCATATATTTT.

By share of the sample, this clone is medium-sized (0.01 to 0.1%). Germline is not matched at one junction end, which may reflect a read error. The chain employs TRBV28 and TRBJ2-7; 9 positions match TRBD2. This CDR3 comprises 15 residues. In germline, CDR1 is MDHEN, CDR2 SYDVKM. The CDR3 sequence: CASSLLLIKPGLASF. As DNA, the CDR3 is TGTGCCAGCAGTTTATTACTTATTAAACCGGGACTAGCTAGCTTC.

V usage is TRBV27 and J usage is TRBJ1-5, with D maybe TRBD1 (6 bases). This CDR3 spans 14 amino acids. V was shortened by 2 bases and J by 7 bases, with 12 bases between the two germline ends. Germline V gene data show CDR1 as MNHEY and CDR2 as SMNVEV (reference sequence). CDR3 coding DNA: TGTGCCAGCAGTTTAAAGGGGGGAAACCAGCCCCAGCATTTT. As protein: CASSLKGGNQPQHF.